Below, 5 T cell receptor beta chains from the same sample are listed, as sequenced in a study of CD8 T cells in Susac syndrome. Random hexamers primed reverse transcription of about 0.5 to 1 ug RNA. One entry per CDR3 protein results from TCRdb running MiXCR on the immunoSEQ multiplex PCR reads. The sample lists about 300,000 distinct CDR3 sequences; approximately 90% were seen once. The sequenced sample was CD8+ T cells from PBMCs. These receptors came from a human donor with multiple sclerosis.

The V and J genes are TRBV19 and TRBJ2-5, with D perhaps matching TRBD1 (6 bases). The CDR3 runs to 15 residues. The V and J ends lost 3 bases and 5 bases respectively, with 16 bases between them. Germline CDR1 is LNHDA and CDR2 is SQIVND (reference sequence). CDR3 loop: CASSIGTGSRETQYF. CDR3 sequence (DNA): TGTGCCAGTAGTATTGGAACAGGGTCTCGGGAGACCCAGTACTTC.

This sequence joins TRBV20-1 and TRBJ1-5, with 10 bases aligning to TRBD1. The V gene end was trimmed by 0 bases and the J gene end by 6 bases; junction bases not matched to a gene: 8. CDR1 is DFQATT, CDR2 SNEGSKA, per germline (reference sequence). The CDR3 is 16 residues long. CDR3 DNA sequence: TGCAGTGCTAGAGATCAGGGACAGGGGCCCACTCAGCCCCAGCATTTT. Protein product: CSARDQGQGPTQPQHF.

The J gene is TRBJ2-1, the V gene TRBV19, with D uncertain. The germline gives CDR1 LNHDA, CDR2 SQIVND (reference sequence). This CDR3 region has 15 residues. The V gene lost 3 bases and the J gene lost 4 bases, with 13 bases spanning the gap. This chain's CDR3 is CASSMVWGPYNEQFF. Here the CDR3 DNA reads TGTGCCAGTAGTATGGTATGGGGTCCTTACAATGAGCAGTTCTTC.

This chain links TRBV3-1 with TRBJ2-1; D gene unclear. Trimming stripped 1 base from V and 9 bases from J, with 10 bases between. The CDR3 is made up of 13 amino acids. Germline CDR1 LGHDT, CDR2 YNNKEL (reference sequence). CDR3 DNA sequence: TGTGCCAGCAGCCAAGCAATGGGTCCTGAGCAGTTCTTC. Protein sequence: CASSQAMGPEQFF.

The chain is built from TRBV4-3 and TRBJ2-5; 7 nucleotides agree with TRBD1. With V trimmed by 4 bases and J by 4 bases, 9 bases remained unmatched. The CDR3 loop spans 15 amino acids. Germline values: CDR1 LGHNA, CDR2 YSLEER. In nucleotides, the CDR3 is TGCGCCAGCAGCCCCGAGGGACAGCTGAGAGAGACCCAGTACTTC. Residues: CASSPEGQLRETQYF.